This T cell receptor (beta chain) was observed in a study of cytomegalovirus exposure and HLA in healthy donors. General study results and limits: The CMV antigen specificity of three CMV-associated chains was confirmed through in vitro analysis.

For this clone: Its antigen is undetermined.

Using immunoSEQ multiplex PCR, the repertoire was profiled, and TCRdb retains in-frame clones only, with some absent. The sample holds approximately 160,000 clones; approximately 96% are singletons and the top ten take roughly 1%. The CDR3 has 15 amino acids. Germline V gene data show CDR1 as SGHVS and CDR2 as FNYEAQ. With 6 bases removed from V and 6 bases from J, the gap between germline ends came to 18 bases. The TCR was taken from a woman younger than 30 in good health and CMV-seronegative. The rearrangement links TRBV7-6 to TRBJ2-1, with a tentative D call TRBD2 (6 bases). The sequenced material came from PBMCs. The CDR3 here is CASSPGDGRINEQFF. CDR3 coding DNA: TGTGCCAGCAGTCCAGGTGACGGGAGAATCAATGAGCAGTTCTTC. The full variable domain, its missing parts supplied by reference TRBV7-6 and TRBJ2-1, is GAGVSQSPRYKVTKRGQDVALRCDPISGHVSLYWYRQALGQGPEFLTYFNYEAQQDKSGLPNDRFSAERPEGSISTLTIQRTEQRDSAMYRCASSPGDGRINEQFFGPGTRLTVL.